The clone carrying this T cell receptor beta chain was seen more than once but under ten times. This record comes from a study of CD4 and CD8 cells across lung adenocarcinoma regions. Samples came from patients with localized non-small cell lung adenocarcinoma. TCRdb called the PCR reads again in MiXCR, with one record for every CDR3 protein. The sample includes under 8,000 distinct CDR3 sequences, roughly half of them seen just once. The sample consisted of CD8+ T cells from the center of a lung tumor. The receptor's source is a male donor with lung adenocarcinoma. The CD4 and CD8 labels of this study may be unreliable.

DNA of the CDR3: TGTGCCAGCAGACCTAGCGAGGATTTATTAGGGACCCAGTACTTC. It is translated as CASRPSEDLLGTQYF. The rearrangement joins TRBV6-1 to TRBJ2-5; D might be TRBD2 (6 bases). The V end was cut by 6 bases, the J end by 7 bases, with 21 bases between. The germline V gene encodes CDR1 MNHNS and CDR2 SASEGT. The CDR3 loop spans 15 amino acids.